This TCR beta chain was recorded in a study of T cells in Graves' hyperthyroidism and ophthalmopathy. Amplification of TCR beta CDR3 regions used RNA as the template. TCR CDR3 regions were first amplified by RT-PCR with HTBI primers. MiXCR was run by TCRdb on the multiplex PCR reads, yielding one entry per CDR3 protein. The sample yields around 600,000 distinct CDR3 sequences, about 15% seen once. Sequencing used blood. The receptor's source is a woman aged 50 to 65 with Graves' ophthalmopathy.

DNA of the CDR3: TGCAGCGTTATAAGGGTACAGGGGAACACTGAAGCTTTCTTT. It codes for CSVIRVQGNTEAFF. The chain joins TRBV29-1 to TRBJ1-1; the D gene is possibly TRBD1 (6 bases). The CDR3 has 14 residues. In germline, CDR1 is SQVTM, CDR2 ANQGSEA. V was trimmed by 5 bases and J by 1 base, leaving 14 bases between them. Full variable domain (rest looked up from reference TRBV29-1 and TRBJ1-1): SAVISQKPSRDICQRGTSLTIQCQVDSQVTMMFWYRQQPGQSLTLIATANQGSEATYESGFVIDKFPISRPNLTFSTLTVSNMSPEDSSIYLCSVIRVQGNTEAFFGQGTRLTVV.